A single T cell receptor (beta chain) is shown here with its context. Its antigen is unknown. There are no base qualities to consult, and no much larger clone falls within one base. Using the deep immunoSEQ assay, TCR CDR3 regions were amplified from genomic DNA by multiplex PCR. Extracted genomic DNA from each cell subset was distributed evenly across all wells of several immunoSEQ 96-well plates, and each plate was treated as a replicate. For sorted subsets, around 0.2 ug of genomic DNA, equivalent to 25,000 to 35,000 T cell genomes, went into each replicate PCR. Purified libraries were quantified with a Qubit 3.0 fluorometer, sized on a Bioanalyzer 2100, and re-quantified with the KAPA Library Quantification kit. Every immunoSEQ 96-well plate was sequenced on a separate single-read 150-cycle Illumina NextSeq 550 flow cell. The study's processing was this. The immunoSEQ output contained only junctional sequences without quality scores, so filtering could not match that applied to full-length reads. Sequences were annotated with PyIR, a Python wrapper for IgBLAST v1.9, and V/J genes and CDR3 were assigned using IMGT germline references. Reads were removed for weak V/J assignments (E-value above 1e-6), missing CDR3, stop codons, out-of-frame junctions, or ambiguous translated residues. V3J clonotypes were defined as sequences sharing an identical inferred V gene, J gene, and CDR3 amino acid sequence. To compute the percentage overlap between repertoires, the number of shared unique clonotypes was divided by the size of the smaller repertoire. Richness of each repertoire was evaluated using RTK rarefaction, the Chao1 estimator, and Recon v2.1 estimates of unobserved clonotypes. Generation probabilities for all TCRbeta clonotypes obtained by the gDNA method from four donors were computed using OLGA. Here the immuneACCESS table is served through TCRdb, limited to in-frame sequences with V and J called. Missing clones are a known gap in these copies; in checked studies unresolved V genes cover under half, and the rest lacks a known reason. V, J and clone size derive from that table, while D and trimming were established from the DNA sequence. The sample table records about 1 million clones; around 74% of these occur just once. Jointly, the top ten make up roughly 1.4% of the sample.

Sequences SGHVS (CDR1) and FNYEAQ (CDR2) are obtained from the germline V gene. Inclusive of the bounding cysteine and phenylalanine, the CDR3 is 15 residues long. The retained sequence is limited to the CDR3, 45 bases, with the frame set at the first base. A distance of 13 bases separates the germline ends of V and J, which lose 3 bases and 5 bases respectively. The donors were healthy, HIV-negative adults with no recently reported acute infections or vaccinations. Every donor was a Caucasian adult living in Nashville, Tennessee, USA. CD4+ T cells were enriched by magnetic negative selection, after which naive cells were positively selected on CD45RA and the negative fraction was taken as the memory subset. Blood was obtained by leukapheresis, after which PBMCs were separated by Ficoll-Histopaque density gradient centrifugation and cryopreserved in liquid nitrogen vapor phase. Purity and quantity of every magnetically sorted T cell population were checked by analytical flow cytometry. From each sorted fraction, genomic DNA was isolated and quantified by UV absorbance on a Nanodrop 2000c.

This sample was taken from a study of shared clonotypes between healthy human individuals (dated by TCRdb to 2018 to 2020). Background on the whole study: The cohort comprised two women and a few men aged 18 to 49 years. For each donor, three plates each were used for CD4 naive and CD4 memory, two plates were used for CD8 naive, and one plate was used for CD8 memory. Leukapheresis yielded between about 0.94 and 8.9 billion PBMCs per donor. Different laboratories and diverse techniques were used to prepare libraries and sequence TCR repertoires, to increase sequencing depth and limit assay-specific biases. To estimate repertoire size and how much clonotype sharing occurs between individuals, the study deeply sequenced the blood TCR repertoires of roughly 5 healthy adults. Points the paper makes about the study in general: Only blood was sampled, and tissue TCR repertoires likely differ from those in blood. Naive subsets generally had larger estimated clonotype richness than memory subsets. Even with the large sequencing depth, rarefaction of the sorted-subset datasets indicated that sequencing was incomplete. Based on pairwise subsampling, the degree of clonotype sharing among donors was expected to be affected by sequencing depth. Because the study included a small number of donors, the genetic and exposure-history diversity represented was limited. Across a few donors, approximately 5% of naive CD4, roughly 3.8% of naive CD8, 2.3% of memory CD4, and approximately 0.4% of memory CD8 clonotypes were shared. Clonotypes shared by all four sorted-subset donors showed higher generation probabilities than non-shared clonotypes.

Material for sequencing was memory CD4+ T cells sorted from blood. According to the study, the label for this sample's cell subset or site signals: CD45RA-negative fraction. This receptor chain uses TRBV7-6 and TRBJ1-4; TRBD1 is a possible D gene, resting on 6 matching bases. The sequence was collected from a man younger than 30 in good health. The CDR3: CASSLAGQQNEKLFF. The base sequence is TGTGCCAGCAGCTTGGCCGGACAGCAAAATGAAAAACTGTTTTTT.